This is a list of T cell receptor beta chains from one sample in a study of radiotherapy plus CTLA-4 blockade in lung cancer. The data were produced by immunoSEQ multiplex PCR, yet TCRdb's version contains in-frame clones alone and is incomplete. The repertoire holds tens of thousands of clones, around 87% seen once, with approximately 2% in the top ten. The sample in question was peripheral blood, obtained from a patient treated with radiotherapy plus ipilimumab. Receptors originate from a human donor with non-small cell lung cancer who had a partial response to radiotherapy plus ipilimumab. CDR3s include the opening cysteine and the closing phenylalanine or tryptophan. A D gene is named only where the DNA matches it firmly. Not every row has a clone size; where given, it reads once, few, many or a size class.

>NA|TRBD2|TRBV6-1|TRBJ2-1
CASKAGGVYNEQFF
TGTGCCAGCAAGGCGGGAGGAGTCTACAATGAGCAGTTCTTC
>NA|TRBD2|TRBV20-1|TRBJ2-1
CSAGGGNEQFF
TGCAGTGCTGGGGGGGGAAATGAGCAGTTCTTC
>once|TRBD2|TRBV5-4|TRBJ2-1
CASSLAGGSNNEQFF
TGTGCCAGCAGCTTGGCGGGAGGTTCCAACAATGAGCAGTTCTTC
>NA|TRBD2|TRBV5-4|TRBJ2-5
CASSIGGEETQYF
TGTGCCAGCAGTATCGGGGGGGAGGAGACCCAGTACTTC
>NA|TRBD1|TRBV4-1|TRBJ2-7
CASSPDRGPYEQYF
TGCGCCAGCAGCCCGGACAGGGGGCCCTACGAGCAGTACTTC
>NA|TRBD1|TRBV19|TRBJ1-1
CASSRDRVGTEAFF
TGTGCCAGTAGCCGGGACAGGGTGGGCACTGAAGCTTTCTTT
>NA|TRBD2|TRBV14|TRBJ2-1
CASSQEFGLAFF
TGTGCCAGCAGCCAAGAATTCGGACTAGCGTTCTTC
>NA|TRBD2|TRBV5-1|TRBJ2-1
CASSSGLAGATEQFF
TGCGCCAGCAGCTCTGGACTAGCGGGAGCCACTGAGCAGTTCTTC
>once|NA|TRBV15|TRBJ2-2
CATSRPGNRERAGELFF
TGTGCCACCAGCAGACCCGGGAACAGGGAAAGGGCCGGGGAGCTGTTTTTT
>NA|NA|TRBV29-1|TRBJ1-2
CSVSEGHGYTF
TGCAGCGTTAGCGAGGGCCATGGCTACACCTTC
>few|TRBD1|TRBV28|TRBJ1-6
CASFPNPGTGNSLHF
TGTGCCAGCTTCCCGAATCCCGGGACAGGGAACTCCCTCCACTTT
>NA|TRBD2|TRBV6-1|TRBJ2-7
CASSDPGGSSYEQYF
TGTGCCAGCAGTGATCCGGGAGGAAGCTCCTACGAGCAGTACTTC